Sequencing of this TCR beta chain was carried out in a study of cytomegalovirus exposure and HLA in healthy donors. V lost 5 bases and J lost 4; bases outside the gene matches: 4. The CDR3 extends over 13 amino acids. Germline CDR1 is SGHDN and CDR2 is FVKESK. This clone was counted a few times. Its antigen is unidentified. Study-level results: Roughly even sequencing depth across donors was the assumption behind the presence/absence analyses. Three CMV-associated chains proved CMV antigen-specific in vitro.

In the PCR, 60 Vbeta and 13 Jbeta primers were used. Original handling: Later analysis identified roughly 84 million unique TCR beta chains, about 12 million shared. TCRdb's copy holds only in-frame clones and misses some; the assay was immunoSEQ multiplex PCR. D and trimming were read from the DNA, whereas the V and J calls and clone size are those reported in that table. In the table there are more than 95,000 clones, about a tenth of which are singletons. This rearrangement joins TRBV14 to TRBJ1-1, with 7 bases fitting TRBD1. The specimen sequenced was PBMCs. The source of this sequence is a man aged 40-50 years in good health and CMV-seropositive. CDR3 sequence reads: CASSIQGPTEAFF. In DNA form, the CDR3 reads TGTGCCAGCAGCATACAGGGGCCCACTGAAGCTTTCTTT.